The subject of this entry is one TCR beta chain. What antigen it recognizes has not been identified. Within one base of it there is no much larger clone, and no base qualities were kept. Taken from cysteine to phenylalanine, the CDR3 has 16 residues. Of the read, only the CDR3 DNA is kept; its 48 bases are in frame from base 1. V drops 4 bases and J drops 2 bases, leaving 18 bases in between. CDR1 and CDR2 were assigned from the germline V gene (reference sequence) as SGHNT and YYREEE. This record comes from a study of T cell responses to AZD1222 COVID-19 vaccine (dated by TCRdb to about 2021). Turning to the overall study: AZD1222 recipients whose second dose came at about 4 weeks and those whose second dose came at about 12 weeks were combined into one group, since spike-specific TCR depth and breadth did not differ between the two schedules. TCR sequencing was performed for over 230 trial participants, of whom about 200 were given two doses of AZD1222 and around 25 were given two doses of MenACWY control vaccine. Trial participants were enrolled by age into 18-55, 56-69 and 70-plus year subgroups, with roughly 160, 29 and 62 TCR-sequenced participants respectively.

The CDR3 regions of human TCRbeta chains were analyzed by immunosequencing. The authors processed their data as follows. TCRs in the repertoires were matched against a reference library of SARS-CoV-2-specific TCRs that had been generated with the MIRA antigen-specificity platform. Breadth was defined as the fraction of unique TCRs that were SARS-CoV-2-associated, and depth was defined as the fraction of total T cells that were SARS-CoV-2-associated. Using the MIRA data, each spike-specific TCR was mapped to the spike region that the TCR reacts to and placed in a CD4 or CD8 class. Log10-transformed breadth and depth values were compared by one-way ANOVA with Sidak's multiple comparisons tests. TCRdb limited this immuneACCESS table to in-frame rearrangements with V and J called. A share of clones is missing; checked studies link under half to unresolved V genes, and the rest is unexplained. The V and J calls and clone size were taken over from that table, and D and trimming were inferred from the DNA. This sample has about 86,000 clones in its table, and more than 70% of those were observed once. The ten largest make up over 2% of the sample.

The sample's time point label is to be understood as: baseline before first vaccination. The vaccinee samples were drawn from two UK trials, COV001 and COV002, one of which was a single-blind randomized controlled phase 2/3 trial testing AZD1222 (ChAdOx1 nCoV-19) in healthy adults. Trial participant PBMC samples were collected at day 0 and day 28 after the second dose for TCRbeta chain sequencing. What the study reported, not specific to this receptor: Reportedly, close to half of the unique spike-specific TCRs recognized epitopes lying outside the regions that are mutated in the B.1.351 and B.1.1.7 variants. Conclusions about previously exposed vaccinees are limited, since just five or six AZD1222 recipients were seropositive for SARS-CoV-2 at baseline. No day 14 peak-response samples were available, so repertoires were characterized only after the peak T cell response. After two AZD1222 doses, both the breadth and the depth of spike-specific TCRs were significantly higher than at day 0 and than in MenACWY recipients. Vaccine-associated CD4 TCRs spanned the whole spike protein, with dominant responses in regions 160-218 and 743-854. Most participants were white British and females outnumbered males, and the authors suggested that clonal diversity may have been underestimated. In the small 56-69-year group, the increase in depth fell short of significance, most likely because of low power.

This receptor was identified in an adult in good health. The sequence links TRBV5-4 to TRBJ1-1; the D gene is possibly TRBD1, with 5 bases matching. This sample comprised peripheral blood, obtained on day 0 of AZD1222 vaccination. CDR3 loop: CASSPLSGTGNTEAFF. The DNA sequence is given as TGTGCCAGCAGCCCGCTTTCCGGGACGGGAAACACTGAAGCTTTCTTT.